The sequence of this TCR beta chain was determined in a study of T cell changes during pregnancy in multiple sclerosis. Looked up from germline, CDR1 is SNHLY and CDR2 is FYNNEI. This CDR3 is built from 17 residues. Trimming cost V 8 bases and J 0 bases; bases outside gene matches: 8. Some clones are missing from TCRdb's copy, which holds only in-frame ones; the method was immunoSEQ multiplex PCR. The repertoire holds tens of thousands of clones, with roughly 90% as singletons. The chain couples TRBV2 to TRBJ2-3; 13 bases match TRBD2. This TCR came from a female donor in good health, enrolled as a control in a pregnancy study. The sequenced sample was peripheral blood, obtained in the first trimester of pregnancy. As DNA, the CDR3 is TGTGCCAGCCGGAGGACTAGCGGGGGTATTAGCACAGATACGCAGTATTTT. This encodes CASRRTSGGISTDTQYF.